The sequence of this T cell receptor (beta chain) was determined in a study of early stage breast cancer tumors. The overall study: Samples were sequenced at around 10-fold average coverage.

This table comes from immunoSEQ multiplex PCR, and its TCRdb copy is limited to in-frame clones, with some not included. The table includes 39,000 or so clones, around 70% detected once. General study points: Commonly generated sequences made up most enriched TCRB sequences shared between patients. Compared with adjacent normal breast tissue, tumors showed 2 to 2.5-fold greater T cell density and higher clonality.

CDR3 length: 16 amino acids. V was clipped by 3 bases and J by 4 bases; unmatched bases: 10. Germline V gene sequence: CDR1 SGHRS, CDR2 YFSETQ. Details on this clone: Its cognate antigen is unknown.

The specimen was blood. This receptor was taken from a person aged 45-65 years with breast cancer. The V call is TRBV5-1, the J call TRBJ2-1, with 7 bases aligning to TRBD2. This CDR3 is CASSSIAGGTYNEQFF. The DNA for the CDR3 is TGCGCCAGCAGCTCCATAGCGGGCGGTACATACAATGAGCAGTTCTTC.